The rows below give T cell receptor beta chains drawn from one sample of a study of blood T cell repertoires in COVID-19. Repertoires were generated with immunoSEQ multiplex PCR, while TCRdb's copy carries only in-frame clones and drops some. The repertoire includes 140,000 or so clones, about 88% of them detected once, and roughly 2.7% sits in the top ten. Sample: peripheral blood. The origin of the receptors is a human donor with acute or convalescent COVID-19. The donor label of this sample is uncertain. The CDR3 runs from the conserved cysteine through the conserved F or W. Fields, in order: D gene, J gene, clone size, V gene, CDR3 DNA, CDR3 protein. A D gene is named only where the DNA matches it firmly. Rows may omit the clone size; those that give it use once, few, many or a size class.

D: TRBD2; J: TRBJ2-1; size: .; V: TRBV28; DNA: TGTGCCAGCAGTCTAGCGGGAGGCTCCTACAATGAGCAGTTCTTC; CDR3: CASSLAGGSYNEQFF
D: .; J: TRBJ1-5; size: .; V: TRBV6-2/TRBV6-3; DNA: TGTGCCAGCAGTTACGTCCAGGGCCAGGGTCAGCCCCAGCATTTT; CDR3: CASSYVQGQGQPQHF
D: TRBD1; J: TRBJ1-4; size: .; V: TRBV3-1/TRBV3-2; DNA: TGTGCCAGCAGCCAGGGGACAGGGGGCTATGGTGAAAAACTGTTTTTT; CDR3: CASSQGTGGYGEKLFF
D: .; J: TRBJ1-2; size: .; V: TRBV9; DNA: TGTGCCAGCAGCGTAGCGGAGGGGCTAGGGGGCTACACCTTC; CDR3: CASSVAEGLGGYTF
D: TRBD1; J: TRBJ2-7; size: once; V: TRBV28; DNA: TGTGCCAGCTACAGGGACAGGGGTCAAGAGCAGTACTTC; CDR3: CASYRDRGQEQYF
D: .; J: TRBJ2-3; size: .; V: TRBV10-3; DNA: TGTGCCATCAGTGGCGGGACAGCTTTCGTAGATACGCAGTATTTT; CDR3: CAISGGTAFVDTQYF
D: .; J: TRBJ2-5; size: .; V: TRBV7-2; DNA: TGTGCCAGCAGCTTAGGACAGGCCAGGGGAGAGACCCAGTACTTC; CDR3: CASSLGQARGETQYF
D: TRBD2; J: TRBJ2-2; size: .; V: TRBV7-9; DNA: TGTGCCAGCAAAGCGGGAGTCAACACCGGGGAGCTGTTTTTT; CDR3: CASKAGVNTGELFF
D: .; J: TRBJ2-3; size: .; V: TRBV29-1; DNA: TGCAGCGGTGGTGCGGGGAGCACAGATACGCAGTATTTT; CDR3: CSGGAGSTDTQYF
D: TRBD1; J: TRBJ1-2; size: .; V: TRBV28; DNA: TGTGCCAGCAGCCTAACCGGGACAGGGGCGGGCTATGGCTACACCTTC; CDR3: CASSLTGTGAGYGYTF
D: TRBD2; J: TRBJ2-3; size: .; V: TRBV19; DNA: TGTGCCAGTAGTACAGGACTAGCGGGAGGGCGAACAGATACGCAGTATTTT; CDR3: CASSTGLAGGRTDTQYF
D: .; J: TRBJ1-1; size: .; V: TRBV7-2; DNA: TGTGCCAGCAGCCTATCGGGGGGGCCGTACACTGAAGCTTTCTTT; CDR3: CASSLSGGPYTEAFF
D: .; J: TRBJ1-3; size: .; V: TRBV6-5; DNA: TGTGCCAGCAGTTTACAGGGCGACTCTGGAAACACCATATATTTT; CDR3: CASSLQGDSGNTIYF